This T cell receptor (beta chain) was sequenced during a study of blood T cell repertoires in COVID-19. Original data processing: Estimation of nucleated cell counts relied on the amplification of reference gene primers. TCRdb keeps only in-frame clones here, not all; method: immunoSEQ multiplex PCR. V, J and clone size are taken as reported in that table, and D and trimming were inferred from the DNA itself. The sample lists around 300,000 clones; around 89% were seen once. The sequence was collected from a woman aged 45-65 years who had recovered from COVID-19. Sequencing was carried out using PBMCs or T cells enriched from blood (not recorded which).

CDR3 sequence reads: CASSLVDTTSGEQFF. CDR3 nucleotides: TGTGCCAGCAGCTTAGTGGACACCACTTCGGGTGAGCAGTTCTTC. V and J are TRBV11-2 and TRBJ2-1; D may be TRBD1 (5 bases). Trimming took 1 base from V and 9 from J, leaving 16 bases between them. Germline V gene data show CDR1 as SGHAT and CDR2 as FQNNGV. The CDR3 covers 15 residues.